This is a list of T cell receptor beta chains from one sample in a study of T cell repertoires in cytomegalovirus infection. TCRdb re-analysed the reads in MiXCR, keeping a single row per CDR3 protein. The data contain over 150,000 distinct CDR3 sequences, roughly 15% of them singletons. Source material: CD8+ T cells from PBMCs. These receptors were obtained from a human donor in good health (CMV status not recorded). Some clones in this sample may be carry-over from other donors' samples. CDR3s include the opening cysteine and the closing phenylalanine or tryptophan. A D gene is named only where the DNA matches it firmly. Only some rows state a clone size, as once, few, many or a class for expanded clones.

D gene	V gene	clone size	J gene	CDR3 protein	CDR3 DNA
TRBD2	TRBV7-8	few	TRBJ2-4	CASSPRGGLAGVIKNIQYF	TGTGCCAGCAGCCCACGAGGCGGACTAGCGGGGGTGATCAAAAACATTCAGTACTTC
.	TRBV7-3	.	TRBJ1-1	CASSLGATLNTEAFF	TGTGCCAGCAGCCTAGGTGCGACTTTGAACACTGAAGCTTTCTTT
.	TRBV19	.	TRBJ1-6	CATTYSYNSPLHF	TGTGCCACGACCTACAGCTATAATTCACCCCTCCACTTT
TRBD1	TRBV27	few	TRBJ2-3	CASRARQGTGTDTQYF	TGTGCCAGCAGGGCACGACAGGGGACGGGGACAGATACGCAGTATTTT
TRBD1	TRBV12-3/TRBV12-4	.	TRBJ1-5	CASRTGYSNQPQHF	TGTGCCAGCAGGACAGGGTATAGCAATCAGCCCCAGCATTTT
.	TRBV12-3/TRBV12-4	few	TRBJ1-1	CASSLAPRTEAFF	TGTGCCAGCAGTTTAGCCCCTCGGACTGAAGCTTTCTTT
.	TRBV28	.	TRBJ2-1	CASRGGEAYNEQFF	TGTGCCAGCAGAGGAGGGGAGGCCTACAATGAGCAGTTCTTC
.	TRBV7-2	.	TRBJ2-3	CASSFRRGYSTDTQYF	TGTGCCAGCAGTTTCCGACGGGGGTACAGCACAGATACGCAGTATTTT
.	TRBV2	.	TRBJ2-3	CASIGVLDTQYF	TGTGCCAGCATTGGGGTATTGGATACGCAGTATTTT
TRBD2	TRBV7-9	.	TRBJ2-7	CASSGGGVPYEQYF	TGTGCCAGCAGCGGCGGGGGAGTTCCCTACGAGCAGTACTTC
.	TRBV7-2	.	TRBJ1-1	CASSLGGGFVGKPEAFF	TGTGCCAGCAGCTTGGGGGGGGGGTTCGTAGGGAAACCTGAAGCTTTCTTT
.	TRBV20-1	.	TRBJ1-1	CSASGGATWVNTEAFF	TGCAGTGCTTCCGGGGGCGCTACCTGGGTGAACACTGAAGCTTTCTTT
.	TRBV10-3	few	TRBJ2-5	CAISVQVAGGETQYF	TGTGCCATCAGTGTACAAGTGGCCGGGGGAGAGACCCAGTACTTC
.	TRBV29-1	many	TRBJ1-4	CSVEGGLNEKLFF	TGCAGCGTTGAAGGGGGGCTTAATGAAAAACTGTTTTTT
TRBD1	TRBV7-6	few	TRBJ1-3	CASSSPGQGATEGNTIYF	TGTGCCAGCAGTTCTCCGGGACAGGGGGCTACGGAAGGAAACACCATATATTTT
.	TRBV3-1	.	TRBJ1-1	CASSRYTTATNTEAFF	TGTGCCAGCAGCCGATATACGACAGCTACGAACACTGAAGCTTTCTTT
.	TRBV7-9	few	TRBJ1-6	CASSLRQGYNSPLHF	TGTGCCAGCAGCTTAAGGCAAGGCTATAATTCACCCCTCCACTTT
TRBD1	TRBV5-6	.	TRBJ2-7	CASSLGQGKQYF	TGTGCCAGCAGCTTGGGACAGGGGAAGCAGTACTTC
.	TRBV6-2/TRBV6-3	.	TRBJ2-7	CASSTEGWDYEQYF	TGTGCCAGCAGCACGGAAGGTTGGGACTACGAGCAGTACTTC
TRBD2	TRBV6-2/TRBV6-3	.	TRBJ2-7	CASSNLGLAGDIFYEQYF	TGTGCCAGCAGCAACCTGGGACTAGCGGGGGACATCTTCTACGAGCAGTACTTC
.	TRBV11-2	.	TRBJ2-4	CASSLSVLAKNIQYF	TGTGCCAGCAGCTTATCAGTGTTAGCCAAAAACATTCAGTACTTC
.	TRBV7-2	many	TRBJ2-7	CASSLHGVYEQYF	TGTGCCAGCAGCTTACACGGGGTCTACGAGCAGTACTTC
.	TRBV7-9	few	TRBJ2-7	CASSHPPGALSSYEQYF	TGTGCCAGCAGCCACCCCCCAGGGGCTCTAAGCTCCTACGAGCAGTACTTC
.	TRBV7-3	many	TRBJ2-6	CASSSPQGPSGANVLTF	TGTGCCAGCAGCTCCCCCCAAGGCCCTTCTGGGGCCAACGTCCTGACTTTC
TRBD2	TRBV20-1	few	TRBJ2-1	CSAPKTSGPYNEQFF	TGCAGTGCTCCCAAAACTAGCGGCCCCTACAATGAGCAGTTCTTC
TRBD2	TRBV5-6	.	TRBJ2-2	CASSLRGLAGVFTGELFF	TGTGCCAGCAGCTTGCGGGGATTAGCGGGGGTCTTCACCGGGGAGCTGTTTTTT